Following are 27 T cell receptor beta chains from one sample sequenced in a study of cytomegalovirus exposure and HLA in healthy donors. PCR involved 60 Vbeta and 13 Jbeta primers. TCRdb's table, derived via immunoSEQ multiplex PCR, lists solely in-frame clones and lacks some. The sample includes about 140,000 clones, approximately 73% of them seen just once. Sequencing was carried out using PBMCs. Receptors were obtained from a man in his thirties or forties in good health and CMV-seropositive.

The J gene is TRBJ1-2, the V gene TRBV6-5; a possible D gene is TRBD1 (5 bases). V was trimmed by 6 bases and J by 4 bases, leaving 12 bases between them. The CDR3 is made up of 13 amino acids. Germline CDR1 MNHEY, CDR2 SVGAGI. CDR3 loop: CASSSAGGYGYTF. The CDR3 DNA is TGTGCCAGCAGCTCCGCGGGGGGCTATGGCTACACCTTC.

The chain joins TRBV29-1 to TRBJ2-5; D perhaps matches TRBD1 (6 bases). The DNA matches TRBJ2-7 better at its end, which makes the J call doubtful. The germline CDR1 and CDR2 sequences are SQVTM and ANQGSEA. The CDR3 extends over 12 amino acids. CDR3 protein: CSVPGQGNEQYF. The CDR3 DNA sequence: TGCAGCGTTCCGGGACAAGGGAACGAGCAGTACTTC.

This chain links TRBV6-6 with TRBJ2-5; possibly TRBD1 for D (6 bases). Per germline, CDR1 MNHNY and CDR2 SVGAGI (reference sequence). CDR3 length equals 14 residues. V was pared by 4 bases and J by 4 bases, with 13 bases between. CDR3 sequence reads: CASSFLRGGETQYF. The CDR3 region has the DNA TGTGCCAGCAGTTTCCTCAGAGGGGGAGAGACCCAGTACTTC.

This clone was recorded a few times. V gene TRBV7-9 combines with J gene TRBJ2-1; the match to TRBD2 covers 7 bases. CDR3 size: 14 residues. CDR1 and CDR2 (germline): SEHNR, FQNEAQ (reference sequence). Unmatched junction bases numbered 1, after V lost 0 bases and J lost 5 bases. The DNA for the CDR3 is TGTGCCAGCAGCTTAGCGCTAGCGGACAATGAGCAGTTCTTC. It specifies CASSLALADNEQFF. Full variable domain (outside the CDR3, taken from reference TRBV7-9 and TRBJ2-1): DTGVSQNPRHKITKRGQNVTFRCDPISEHNRLYWYRQTLGQGPEFLTYFQNEAQLEKSRLLSDRFSAERPKGSFSTLEIQRTEQGDSAMYLCASSLALADNEQFFGPGTRLTVL.

This sequence joins TRBV19 and TRBJ2-3, with 7 bases aligning to TRBD2. V dropped 6 bases and J dropped 2; count of bases not matched to a gene: 5. The CDR3 loop spans 14 amino acids. Germline V gene lookup returns CDR1 LNHDA and CDR2 SQIVND (reference sequence). The CDR3 loop is CASRQAGSTDTQYF. The CDR3 DNA follows: TGTGCCAGTAGGCAAGCGGGGTCCACAGATACGCAGTATTTT.

This clone was recorded a few times. This chain uses TRBV5-6 with TRBJ2-5; TRBD2 matches at 14 bases. Per germline, CDR1 SGHDT and CDR2 YYEEEE. V shed 3 bases and J 4 bases; nucleotides not matched to a gene: 5. The CDR3 consists of 16 residues. CDR3 nucleotide sequence: TGTGCCAGCAGCTCTCGACTAGCGGGAGGGCTAGAGACCCAGTACTTC. Its protein product is CASSSRLAGGLETQYF.

The V and J genes are TRBV6-5 and TRBJ1-2; 7 nucleotides line up with TRBD1. V shed 6 bases, J shed 3 bases, and the junction held 7 bases outside the gene matches. Germline V gives CDR1 MNHEY, CDR2 SVGAGI. The CDR3 sequence is 14 residues long. The DNA for the CDR3 is TGTGCCAGCAGAAGAGGGGGCGCAGACTATGGCTACACCTTC. This encodes CASRRGGADYGYTF.

The chain uses TRBV30 and TRBJ2-4; 7 nucleotides agree with TRBD2. The CDR3 length is 15 residues. Germline CDR1 is GTSNPN and CDR2 is SVGIG (reference sequence). Losses at the gene ends were 1 base for V and 0 bases for J; bases not matched to a gene: 3. Written as DNA, the CDR3 is TGTGCCTGGAGTGCTAGCGGACTAGCCAAAAACATTCAGTACTTC. Amino acids: CAWSASGLAKNIQYF. Together with reference TRBV30 and TRBJ2-4, the CDR3 gives the full variable domain: SQTIHQWPATLVQPVGSPLSLECTVEGTSNPNLYWYRQAAGRGLQLLFYSVGIGQISSEVPQNLSASRPQDRQFILSSKKLLLSDSGFYLCAWSASGLAKNIQYFGAGTRLSVL.

CDR3 amino acids: CASSLAGTGELFF. CDR3 nucleotides: TGTGCCAGCAGCTTAGCAGGGACCGGGGAGCTGTTTTTT. This chain links TRBV11-2 with TRBJ2-2; maybe TRBD1 (5 bases). With 1 base removed from V and 5 bases from J, the gap between germline ends came to 5 bases. Germline V gene sequence: CDR1 SGHAT, CDR2 FQNNGV. The CDR3 spans 13 residues.

In this sample, this clone turned up a few times. This sample includes further DNA sequences coding for the same CDR3. The chain recombines TRBV11-2 with TRBJ1-2, with 8 bases aligning to TRBD1. V dropped 5 bases and J dropped 5; count of bases not matched to a gene: 4. This CDR3 spans 13 amino acids. Germline values: CDR1 SGHAT, CDR2 FQNNGV. CDR3 bases: TGTGCCAGCAGCCCGGGACAGGATTATGGCTACACCTTC. Translation: CASSPGQDYGYTF.

This clone turned up a few times. The J gene is TRBJ2-7, the V gene TRBV30; possibly TRBD1 for D (5 bases). Germline-derived CDR1 and CDR2 are GTSNPN and SVGIG (reference sequence). The V end lost 5 bases, the J end lost 6 bases, and 17 bases lay between the germline ends. This CDR3 is built from 13 residues. The CDR3 region is CAWDMQGSGEQYF. The CDR3 DNA reads TGTGCCTGGGATATGCAGGGTAGTGGCGAGCAGTACTTC.

This clone was counted only a few times. The chain carries TRBV28 and TRBJ2-5; D unclear. With the DNA end fitting TRBJ2-7 better, the J assignment may be wrong. Per germline, CDR1 MDHEN and CDR2 SYDVKM. CDR3 length: 14 residues. The CDR3 loop reads CASSLWHRSYEQYF. As DNA, the CDR3 is TGTGCCAGCAGTTTATGGCATAGAAGCTACGAGCAGTACTTC.

J is TRBJ2-1 and V is TRBV30; D is ambiguous. The V gene lost 2 bases and the J gene lost 12 bases, with 17 bases spanning the gap. CDR1 is GTSNPN, CDR2 SVGIG, per germline (reference sequence). CDR3 length: 13 amino acids. CDR3 bases: TGTGCCTGGAGTCCCGGCCCCCCTAAGCGGCAGTTCTTC. This encodes CAWSPGPPKRQFF.

The CDR3 sequence is CASSSFGLSNEQFF. Here the CDR3 DNA reads TGTGCCAGCAGCTCTTTTGGACTTTCCAATGAGCAGTTCTTC. V usage is TRBV7-3 and J usage is TRBJ2-1, with D possibly matching TRBD2 (5 bases). V was clipped by 4 bases and J by 6 bases, with 13 bases between them. Looked up from germline, CDR1 is SGHTA and CDR2 is FQGTGA. This CDR3 comprises 14 residues.

This clone has only a few counts. V usage is TRBV5-1 and J usage is TRBJ1-2; 8 nucleotides agree with TRBD1. The CDR3 spans 15 residues. CDR1 and CDR2 from the germline V gene are SGHRS and YFSETQ. Trimming cost V 5 bases and J 8 bases; bases outside gene matches: 14. In DNA, the CDR3 is TGCGCCAGCAGTTCCAGGACAGGGAACTTCGGCGGCTACACCTTC. Encoded protein: CASSSRTGNFGGYTF.

The genes are TRBV7-9 and TRBJ2-3; D gene ambiguous. Germline V gene lookup returns CDR1 SEHNR and CDR2 FQNEAQ (reference sequence). V shed 0 bases and J shed 2 bases, with 3 bases lying between them. The CDR3 covers 13 residues. In DNA form, the CDR3 reads TGTGCCAGCAGCTTAGCCCACACAGATACGCAGTATTTT. Translating it yields CASSLAHTDTQYF.

The gene calls are TRBV18 and TRBJ2-1; D gene ambiguous. Germline values: CDR1 KGHSH, CDR2 LQKENI. V lost 2 bases and J 5 bases, leaving 7 bases between the germline ends. This CDR3 comprises 13 residues. The CDR3 protein is CASSPVLNNEQFF. For the CDR3, the DNA is TGTGCCAGCTCACCAGTTTTAAACAATGAGCAGTTCTTC.

This clone was seen a handful of times. The gene calls are TRBV10-3 and TRBJ2-7; 9 bases line up with TRBD1. Germline V lookup: CDR1 ENHRY, CDR2 SYGVKD. Unmatched junction bases numbered 4, after V lost 5 bases and J lost 5 bases. CDR3 size: 13 residues. CDR3 protein: CAISRDRENEQYF. Here the CDR3 DNA reads TGTGCCATCAGTAGGGACAGGGAGAACGAGCAGTACTTC.

This chain uses TRBV5-1 with TRBJ2-5, with unresolved D. Germline V lookup: CDR1 SGHRS, CDR2 YFSETQ. The V and J ends lost 4 bases and 2 bases respectively, with 18 bases between them. The CDR3 has 16 residues. The CDR3 bases are TGCGCCAGCAGCCTGAGCACGGATACGGGTCAAGAGACCCAGTACTTC. Protein: CASSLSTDTGQETQYF.

CDR3 residues: CASSPQGAGGYTF. CDR3 nucleotides: TGTGCCAGCAGTCCACAGGGGGCCGGTGGCTACACCTTC. The V gene is TRBV6-1, the J gene TRBJ1-2; 9 bases fit TRBD1. The CDR3 contains 13 residues. Germline V gives CDR1 MNHNS, CDR2 SASEGT. J gave up 7 bases and V 5 bases, and 5 bases lay outside the gene matches.

This clone has just one count. The gene calls are TRBV6-5 and TRBJ2-7; 7 nucleotides line up with TRBD1. V trimming: 5 bases; J trimming: 12 bases; junction bases outside the gene matches: 4. The CDR3 extends over 10 amino acids. Germline V gene sequence: CDR1 MNHEY, CDR2 SVGAGI. The CDR3: CASSGQELYF. The DNA of the CDR3 is TGTGCCAGCAGTGGACAGGAACTGTACTTC.

The table lists this clone with a few counts. The genes are TRBV6-5 and TRBJ1-2; 7 bases are a match to TRBD1. Germline V gives CDR1 MNHEY, CDR2 SVGAGI. V trimming: 2 bases; J trimming: 4 bases; junction bases outside the gene matches: 4. There are 14 residues in the CDR3. The DNA for the CDR3 is TGTGCCAGCAGTTACCTAACAGGGGTCTATGGCTACACCTTC. Translated: CASSYLTGVYGYTF.

The count of this clone is one. J is TRBJ2-1 and V is TRBV10-1; TRBD2 agrees at 10 bases. Per the germline V gene, CDR1 is WNHNN and CDR2 is SYGVQD (reference sequence). This CDR3 has 15 residues. V dropped 4 bases and J dropped 7; count of bases not matched to a gene: 7. The CDR3 DNA reads TGCGCCAGCAGTGGGACTAGCGGCCTTTTGAATGAGCAGTTCTTC. As protein: CASSGTSGLLNEQFF.

The CDR3 region has the DNA TGTGCCAGCAGTGTGACAGGCTCTGCTTCCTACGAGCAGTACTTC. Translated: CASSVTGSASYEQYF. V gene TRBV28 combines with J gene TRBJ2-7, with D maybe TRBD1 (6 bases). Germline loops: CDR1 MDHEN, CDR2 SYDVKM. V lost 5 bases to trimming and J lost 1 base, with 15 bases between them. This CDR3 spans 15 amino acids.

This chain joins TRBV7-9 and TRBJ2-2; 8 bases match TRBD2. The CDR3 sequence is 14 residues long. CDR1 is SEHNR, CDR2 FQNEAQ, per germline (reference sequence). V shed 9 bases, J shed 0 bases, and the junction held 3 bases outside the gene matches. The CDR3: CASSTSANTGELFF. The CDR3 DNA reads TGTGCCAGTTCGACTAGCGCGAACACCGGGGAGCTGTTTTTT.

This clone occurred once. The chain carries TRBV28 and TRBJ2-7; 7 positions match TRBD1. Germline CDR1 reads MDHEN; CDR2 reads SYDVKM. CDR3 length: 13 residues. The V gene end was trimmed by 6 bases and the J gene end by 5 bases; junction bases not matched to a gene: 7. CDR3 bases: TGTGCCAGCAGGTCGGGACAGATAAACGAGCAGTACTTC. This sequence encodes CASRSGQINEQYF.

This chain uses TRBV15 with TRBJ2-7, with 9 bases fitting TRBD1. The CDR3 has 15 amino acids. Germline values: CDR1 LNHNV, CDR2 YYDKDF (reference sequence). The J segment lost 6 bases and the V segment lost 0 bases, leaving 6 bases of the junction unmatched. The CDR3 here is CATSRDVGQGSEQYF. The CDR3 bases are TGTGCCACCAGCAGAGATGTGGGACAGGGTTCCGAGCAGTACTTC.